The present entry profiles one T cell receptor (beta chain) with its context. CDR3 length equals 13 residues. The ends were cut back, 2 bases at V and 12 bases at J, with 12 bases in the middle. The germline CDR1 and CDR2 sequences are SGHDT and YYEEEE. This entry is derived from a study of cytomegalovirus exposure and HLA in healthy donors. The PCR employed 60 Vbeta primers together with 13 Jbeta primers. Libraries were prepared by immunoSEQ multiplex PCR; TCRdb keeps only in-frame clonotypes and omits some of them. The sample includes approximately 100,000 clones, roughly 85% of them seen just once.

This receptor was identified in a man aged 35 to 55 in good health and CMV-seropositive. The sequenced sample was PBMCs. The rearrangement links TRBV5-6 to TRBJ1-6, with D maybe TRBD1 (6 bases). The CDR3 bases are TGTGCCAGCAGCTTTACAGGGCCGGGACCCCTCCACTTT. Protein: CASSFTGPGPLHF.